Below, one T cell receptor (beta chain) is given with its context. Its antigen is unknown. These data are taken from a study of T-cell memory formation after mild COVID-19. Across the study: Clusters were largely donor specific.

Study observations and caveats: Largely, contracting CD4+ clones fell within CM and EM, and contracting CD8+ clones within EMRA. From day 15 to 85, contracting clones were balanced between CD4 and CD8, whereas later expanders leaned toward CD4+.

After 5'RACE with constant-segment primers, TCR alpha and TCR beta cDNA libraries carrying sample barcodes and UMIs were obtained. Using its own MiXCR run on the 5' RACE reads, TCRdb lists one record per CDR3 protein. The data hold more than 350,000 distinct CDR3 sequences, with roughly 15% observed a single time. The sample taken for sequencing was PBMCs or a T cell subset sorted from them (not recorded which). The TCR was taken from a man younger than 35 who had mild COVID-19 (a few samples of this study predate the infection). Cell type and time point are not known.

The CDR3 DNA reads as TGTGCCAGCAGTTTAGGCAGAACGGACATATATTTT. This gives the protein CASSLGRTDIYF. The chain carries TRBV12-3 or TRBV12-4 and TRBJ1-3; D not certain. The CDR3 loop spans 12 amino acids. V lost 1 base to trimming and J lost 12 bases, with 10 bases between them.